The 31 T cell receptor beta chains in this list originate from one sample, sequenced in a study of cytomegalovirus exposure and HLA in healthy donors. Researchers ran the PCR with 60 Vbeta and 13 Jbeta primers. Clones were sequenced by immunoSEQ multiplex PCR, and TCRdb holds only the in-frame ones, with some missing. Altogether fewer than 200,000 clones are present, around 86% being singletons, with the ten largest covering about 2.5%. The specimen was PBMCs. These receptors all stem from a male donor in good health and CMV-seronegative.

J is TRBJ1-4 and V is TRBV29-1; D unresolved. The ends were cut back, 4 bases at V and 7 bases at J, with 13 bases in the middle. The germline CDR1 and CDR2 sequences are SQVTM and ANQGSEA. The CDR3 contains 13 residues. The CDR3 region has the DNA TGCAGCGTTGGAGCCAGAGGCGGTGAAAAACTGTTTTTT. Residues: CSVGARGGEKLFF.

V and J are TRBV2 and TRBJ2-5; 7 bases map to TRBD2. The CDR3 loop spans 15 amino acids. Trimming cost V 9 bases and J 4 bases; bases outside gene matches: 14. Germline V CDR1 and CDR2: SNHLY, FYNNEI. In nucleotides, the CDR3 is TGTGCCAGATCCTCCGGGGGGATTCGTCCAGAGACCCAGTACTTC. It translates to CARSSGGIRPETQYF.

This clone was recorded a few times. The J gene is TRBJ2-7, the V gene TRBV6-1; D might be TRBD1 (5 bases). CDR1 is MNHNS and CDR2 is SASEGT in the germline V gene. There are 14 residues in the CDR3. Trimming left V 10 bases short and J 7 bases short, with 23 bases between. This CDR3 reads CATDSAQGVGEQYF. The CDR3 nucleotides read TGTGCCACCGACTCGGCCCAAGGGGTAGGGGAGCAGTACTTC.

The rearrangement links TRBV7-2 to TRBJ1-1; D possibly corresponds to TRBD1 (5 bases). This CDR3 has 14 residues. V lost 5 bases and J 4 bases, leaving 14 bases between the germline ends. Germline V gene lookup returns CDR1 SGHTA and CDR2 FQGNSA. CDR3 sequence (DNA): TGTGCCAGCAGCCCGGCGGGGGGAATCACTGAAGCTTTCTTT. Protein product: CASSPAGGITEAFF.

This chain uses TRBV6-1 with TRBJ2-2; perhaps TRBD1 as D (6 bases). In germline, CDR1 is MNHNS, CDR2 SASEGT. This CDR3 has 14 residues. Trimming removed 8 bases at V and 0 bases at J, with 10 bases between. Here the CDR3 DNA reads TGTGCCAGCTTAGACAGGACGAACACCGGGGAGCTGTTTTTT. This sequence encodes CASLDRTNTGELFF.

The V gene is TRBV5-1, the J gene TRBJ2-1; D is unresolved. This CDR3 comprises 14 residues. The V and J ends lost 2 bases and 3 bases respectively, with 9 bases between them. Looked up from germline, CDR1 is SGHRS and CDR2 is YFSETQ. Here the CDR3 reads CASSLPTLYNEQFF. The DNA of the CDR3 is TGCGCCAGCAGCTTACCGACACTCTACAATGAGCAGTTCTTC.

The V and J genes are TRBV18 and TRBJ2-5; TRBD2 matches at 11 bases. The CDR3 consists of 14 residues. CDR1 is KGHSH, CDR2 LQKENI, per germline. V was pared by 10 bases and J by 4 bases, with 8 bases of the junction left unmatched. For the CDR3, the DNA is TGTGCCACCTTCCCCGGGACTAGCGGAGAGACCCAGTACTTC. It yields the protein CATFPGTSGETQYF.

The CDR3 region is CASSGSNYNQPQHF. CDR3 coding DNA: TGTGCCAGTAGCGGGAGTAACTACAATCAGCCCCAGCATTTT. The chain is built from TRBV7-9 and TRBJ1-5; D is unresolved. CDR1 and CDR2 from the germline V gene are SEHNR and FQNEAQ (reference sequence). This CDR3 is 14 amino acids long. V lost 9 bases, J lost 3 bases, and 15 bases lay in between.

The chain is built from TRBV9 and TRBJ2-3; 9 nucleotides agree with TRBD2. V lost 4 bases, J lost 1 base, and 4 bases stayed unmatched. CDR1 and CDR2 from the germline V gene are SGDLS and YYNGEE. The CDR3 length is 15 residues. CDR3 in amino acids: CASSTGTSRTDTQYF. The CDR3 DNA is TGTGCCAGCAGCACCGGGACTAGCCGCACAGATACGCAGTATTTT.

The J gene is TRBJ1-2, the V gene TRBV19; the match to TRBD1 covers 7 bases. After removal of 3 bases from V and 4 bases from J, the junction contained 17 bases not matched to a gene. Germline assignment: CDR1 LNHDA and CDR2 SQIVND (reference sequence). The CDR3 sequence is 18 residues long. CDR3 loop: CASSIDAHRWTGGYGYTF. CDR3 sequence (DNA): TGTGCCAGTAGTATTGACGCTCACAGATGGACAGGCGGCTATGGCTACACCTTC.

The chain is built from TRBV19 and TRBJ1-1; the match to TRBD1 covers 8 bases. Looked up from germline, CDR1 is LNHDA and CDR2 is SQIVND (reference sequence). The ends lost 5 bases at V and 6 bases at J; junction bases unmatched: 11. This CDR3 is 15 amino acids long. The CDR3 region is CASSPRTGSGPEAFF. The CDR3 bases are TGTGCCAGTAGTCCTCGGACAGGGTCAGGCCCTGAAGCTTTCTTT.

This chain uses TRBV7-9 with TRBJ1-4; D unclear. Trimming stripped 2 bases from V and 7 bases from J, with 11 bases between. Germline CDR1 is SEHNR and CDR2 is FQNEAQ (reference sequence). The CDR3 is 14 amino acids. CDR3: CASSLFPAAEKLFF. In DNA form, the CDR3 reads TGTGCCAGCAGCTTATTTCCGGCGGCTGAAAAACTGTTTTTT. Complete variable domain (other parts from reference TRBV7-9 and TRBJ1-4): DTGVSQNPRHKITKRGQNVTFRCDPISEHNRLYWYRQTLGQGPEFLTYFQNEAQLEKSRLLSDRFSAERPKGSFSTLEIQRTEQGDSAMYLCASSLFPAAEKLFFGSGTQLSVL.

Here the CDR3 DNA reads TGTGCCAGCGGGGACAGTAACACCGGGGAGCTGTTTTTT. As protein: CASGDSNTGELFF. V gene TRBV2 combines with J gene TRBJ2-2, with TRBD1 matching 7 bases. Germline CDR1 SNHLY, CDR2 FYNNEI. The V and J ends lost 8 bases and 2 bases, in that order; junction bases with no gene match: 2. The CDR3 is 13 amino acids. The complete variable domain, with remaining parts taken from reference TRBV2 and TRBJ2-2, reads EPEVTQTPSHQVTQMGQEVILRCVPISNHLYFYWYRQILGQKVEFLVSFYNNEISEKSEIFDDQFSVERPDGSNFTLKIRSTKLEDSAMYFCASGDSNTGELFFGEGSRLTVL.

This clone was recorded a few times. The chain recombines TRBV9 with TRBJ2-7; TRBD2 matches at 8 bases. The V segment lost 3 bases and the J segment 2 bases; nucleotides outside the gene matches: 10. Germline assignment: CDR1 SGDLS and CDR2 YYNGEE. The CDR3 contains 16 residues. The CDR3 loop reads CASSASGGTRAYEQYF. In DNA form, the CDR3 reads TGTGCCAGCAGCGCCTCAGGAGGGACTAGAGCCTACGAGCAGTACTTC.

The genes are TRBV13 and TRBJ1-4; 7 nucleotides agree with TRBD1. This CDR3 has 13 amino acids. V shed 5 bases, J shed 12 bases, and the junction held 9 bases outside the gene matches. CDR1 and CDR2 (germline): PRHDT, FYEKMQ (reference sequence). The CDR3 region is CASSVEGGSELFF. CDR3 coding DNA: TGTGCCAGCAGCGTCGAAGGGGGCTCAGAACTGTTTTTT.

V gene TRBV19 combines with J gene TRBJ1-5; the match to TRBD1 covers 10 bases. Per the germline V gene, CDR1 is LNHDA and CDR2 is SQIVND (reference sequence). This CDR3 comprises 15 residues. Germline trimming cut 0 bases from V and 7 bases from J; bases unmatched to any gene: 3. The CDR3 protein is CASSIEGTGEQPQHF. DNA of the CDR3: TGTGCCAGTAGTATAGAGGGGACAGGGGAGCAGCCCCAGCATTTT.

CDR3 protein: CASSPGDRGFFATNEKLFF. As DNA, the CDR3 is TGTGCCAGTAGTCCGGGGGACAGGGGGTTTTTTGCGACTAATGAAAAACTGTTTTTT. The gene calls are TRBV19 and TRBJ1-4; 11 bases align to TRBD1. CDR3 length: 19 residues. V lost 5 bases, J lost 2 bases, and 13 bases stayed unmatched. From germline, CDR1 is LNHDA and CDR2 SQIVND (reference sequence). Complete variable domain (other parts from reference TRBV19 and TRBJ1-4): DGGITQSPKYLFRKEGQNVTLSCEQNLNHDAMYWYRQDPGQGLRLIYYSQIVNDFQKGDIAEGYSVSREKKESFPLTVTSAQKNPTAFYLCASSPGDRGFFATNEKLFFGSGTQLSVL.

V is TRBV6-5 and J is TRBJ1-4; 10 positions match TRBD1. The CDR3 covers 16 residues. Unmatched junction bases numbered 3, after V lost 0 bases and J lost 5 bases. In germline, CDR1 is MNHEY, CDR2 SVGAGI. The CDR3 coding sequence is TGTGCCAGCAGTTACTCGCAGACAGGGGGCAATGAAAAACTGTTTTTT. Residues: CASSYSQTGGNEKLFF.

The chain has TRBV5-4 and TRBJ2-6, with D possibly matching TRBD1 (6 bases). This CDR3 region has 16 residues. CDR1 and CDR2 (germline): SGHNT, YYREEE (reference sequence). Trimming took off 4 bases at V and 3 bases at J, with 14 bases between the two ends. The CDR3 loop reads CASSAPGTIGANVLTF. As DNA, the CDR3 is TGTGCCAGCAGCGCTCCCGGGACAATTGGGGCCAACGTCCTGACTTTC.

The gene calls are TRBV6-4 and TRBJ2-3, with TRBD1 as a possible D gene (6 bases). Trimming removed 8 bases from V and 4 bases from J, with 16 bases in between. CDR3 length: 14 residues. Germline V gives CDR1 MRHNA, CDR2 SNTAGT. The CDR3 coding sequence is TGTGCCAGCTCTCTGGGACAAGGGGCAGATACGCAGTATTTT. Its translation is CASSLGQGADTQYF.

The genes are TRBV6-5 and TRBJ1-2; 10 nucleotides agree with TRBD1. CDR1 is MNHEY and CDR2 is SVGAGI in the germline V gene. V lost 5 bases and J lost 8; bases outside the gene matches: 5. The CDR3 is 13 amino acids. The CDR3 nucleotides are TGTGCCAGCAGTCGGGACAGGGGACGCGGCTACACCTTC. Amino acids: CASSRDRGRGYTF.

The chain is built from TRBV5-4 and TRBJ2-1; the D gene is possibly TRBD2 (6 bases). The CDR3 runs to 11 residues. The V gene lost 3 bases and the J gene lost 12 bases, with 10 bases spanning the gap. Germline assignment: CDR1 SGHNT and CDR2 YYREEE (reference sequence). The CDR3 sequence: CASSWGVVQFF. The CDR3 DNA reads TGTGCCAGCAGCTGGGGGGTGGTGCAGTTCTTC. Full variable domain (missing parts from reference TRBV5-4 and TRBJ2-1): ETGVTQSPTHLIKTRGQQVTLRCSSQSGHNTVSWYQQALGQGPQFIFQYYREEENGRGNFPPRFSGLQFPNYSSELNVNALELDDSALYLCASSWGVVQFFGPGTRLTVL.

This clone was detected only a few times. The gene calls are TRBV30 and TRBJ2-3, with TRBD1 identical over 7 bases. Germline-derived CDR1 and CDR2 are GTSNPN and SVGIG (reference sequence). After removal of 8 bases from V and 1 base from J, the junction contained 6 bases not matched to a gene. The CDR3 totals 13 residues. CDR3 sequence (DNA): TGTGCCGGCCGGGACAGACGCACAGATACGCAGTATTTT. Protein product: CAGRDRRTDTQYF. Drawing the rest from reference TRBV30 and TRBJ2-3, the complete variable domain is SQTIHQWPATLVQPVGSPLSLECTVEGTSNPNLYWYRQAAGRGLQLLFYSVGIGQISSEVPQNLSASRPQDRQFILSSKKLLLSDSGFYLCAGRDRRTDTQYFGPGTRLTVL.

The V gene is TRBV7-9, the J gene TRBJ2-5, with D perhaps matching TRBD1 (5 bases). The ends were cut back, 3 bases at V and 0 bases at J, with 11 bases in the middle. This CDR3 spans 15 amino acids. CDR1 and CDR2 from the germline V gene are SEHNR and FQNEAQ (reference sequence). The CDR3 sequence: CASSFLGAYQETQYF. Written as DNA, the CDR3 is TGTGCCAGCAGCTTTCTTGGGGCCTACCAAGAGACCCAGTACTTC.

This rearrangement joins TRBV19 to TRBJ1-3; no clear D gene. Germline CDR1 is LNHDA and CDR2 is SQIVND (reference sequence). V lost 8 bases and J 1 base, leaving 15 bases between the germline ends. CDR3 length equals 15 residues. The CDR3 nucleotides read TGTGCCAGTCGTCAGGCGTTGAGTTCTGGAAACACCATATATTTT. Amino acid sequence: CASRQALSSGNTIYF. The entire variable domain, with the rest obtained from reference TRBV19 and TRBJ1-3, is as follows: DGGITQSPKYLFRKEGQNVTLSCEQNLNHDAMYWYRQDPGQGLRLIYYSQIVNDFQKGDIAEGYSVSREKKESFPLTVTSAQKNPTAFYLCASRQALSSGNTIYFGEGSWLTVV.

This clone was seen only a few times. CDR3 nucleotides: TGTGCCACCAGCAGAGAAAGGGGTACTCGGGAAAAACTGTTTTTT. Residues: CATSRERGTREKLFF. The gene calls are TRBV15 and TRBJ1-4; possible D gene TRBD1, 5 bases. Germline V gene data show CDR1 as LNHNV and CDR2 as YYDKDF (reference sequence). The length of the CDR3 is 15 residues. V lost 0 bases and J lost 8, with 13 bases in between. The whole variable domain, remainder taken from reference TRBV15 and TRBJ1-4, is DAMVIQNPRYQVTQFGKPVTLSCSQTLNHNVMYWYQQKSSQAPKLLFHYYDKDFNNEADTPDNFQSRRPNTSFCFLDIRSPGLGDTAMYLCATSRERGTREKLFFGSGTQLSVL.

In its sample, this clone was seen once. This chain connects TRBV29-1 to TRBJ2-7; 10 nucleotides agree with TRBD1. The germline V gene has CDR1 SQVTM and CDR2 ANQGSEA. This CDR3 comprises 14 residues. After removal of 2 bases from V and 4 bases from J, the junction contained 5 bases not matched to a gene. This chain's CDR3 is CSVELGQGPYEQYF. The CDR3 bases are TGCAGCGTTGAATTGGGACAGGGGCCATACGAGCAGTACTTC.

The rearrangement links TRBV5-6 to TRBJ2-5, with a possible D match to TRBD1 (6 bases). V was trimmed by 5 bases and J by 0 bases, leaving 14 bases between them. Germline V gene data show CDR1 as SGHDT and CDR2 as YYEEEE. The CDR3 has 15 amino acids. The CDR3, as DNA: TGTGCCAGCAGGGGGACACTTAAGAACCAAGAGACCCAGTACTTC. Amino acids: CASRGTLKNQETQYF.

The chain is built from TRBV6-1 and TRBJ2-1; D gene uncertain. The ends were cut back, 4 bases at V and 6 bases at J, with 7 bases in the middle. The CDR3 is 12 residues long. Germline V gene sequence: CDR1 MNHNS, CDR2 SASEGT. CDR3 DNA sequence: TGTGCCAGCAGTGCGGTACTCAATGAGCAGTTCTTC. Translated, it gives CASSAVLNEQFF.

The chain has TRBV11-2 and TRBJ2-2; TRBD2 aligns across 14 bases. This CDR3 has 16 amino acids. V gave up 5 bases and J gave up 7 bases; unmatched junction bases: 6. Germline V gene data show CDR1 as SGHAT and CDR2 as FQNNGV. The chain's CDR3 is CASSPKGLAGVGELFF. DNA of the CDR3: TGTGCCAGCAGCCCTAAGGGACTAGCGGGGGTCGGGGAGCTGTTTTTT.

The table lists this clone with a few counts. This rearrangement joins TRBV5-4 to TRBJ2-3; weak D call: TRBD2 (5 bases). V lost 4 bases and J 0 bases, leaving 9 bases between the germline ends. Germline lookup yields CDR1 SGHNT and CDR2 YYREEE (reference sequence). The length of the CDR3 is 14 residues. The CDR3 protein is CASSRGYSTDTQYF. For the CDR3, the DNA is TGTGCCAGCAGCCGCGGGTATAGCACAGATACGCAGTATTTT.